This TCR beta chain stems from a study of blood T cell repertoires in COVID-19. Study-level background: Sites in the United States, Italy and Spain provided acute and convalescent COVID-19 samples. Nucleic acid was either cDNA or gDNA, and it came from T cells, B-cell-depleted T cells, or PBMCs.

As handled by the study authors: Amplifying reference gene primers gave estimates of nucleated cell counts. Profiled with immunoSEQ multiplex PCR; TCRdb holds only in-frame clones, not every one. From that table come the V and J calls and clone size; the DNA was used to work out D and trimming. Among roughly 220,000 clones, 80% to 90% were seen once, and the ten largest hold around 3%. The CDR3 extends over 15 amino acids. Germline V gene lookup returns CDR1 SGHVS and CDR2 FQNEAQ. The ends lost 3 bases at V and 1 base at J; junction bases unmatched: 1. V gene TRBV7-8 combines with J gene TRBJ1-2, with 11 bases fitting TRBD1. Specimen: peripheral blood. This TCR derives from a man aged 45-65 years who had recovered from COVID-19. The DNA of the CDR3 is TGTGCCAGCAGCTTGGGGACAGGGGGTAACTATGGCTACACCTTC. Translation gives CASSLGTGGNYGYTF. Looking up the rest from reference TRBV7-8 and TRBJ1-2 gives the full variable domain: GAGVSQSPRYKVAKRGQDVALRCDPISGHVSLFWYQQALGQGPEFLTYFQNEAQLDKSGLPSDRFFAERPEGSVSTLKIQRTQQEDSAVYLCASSLGTGGNYGYTFGSGTRLTVV.